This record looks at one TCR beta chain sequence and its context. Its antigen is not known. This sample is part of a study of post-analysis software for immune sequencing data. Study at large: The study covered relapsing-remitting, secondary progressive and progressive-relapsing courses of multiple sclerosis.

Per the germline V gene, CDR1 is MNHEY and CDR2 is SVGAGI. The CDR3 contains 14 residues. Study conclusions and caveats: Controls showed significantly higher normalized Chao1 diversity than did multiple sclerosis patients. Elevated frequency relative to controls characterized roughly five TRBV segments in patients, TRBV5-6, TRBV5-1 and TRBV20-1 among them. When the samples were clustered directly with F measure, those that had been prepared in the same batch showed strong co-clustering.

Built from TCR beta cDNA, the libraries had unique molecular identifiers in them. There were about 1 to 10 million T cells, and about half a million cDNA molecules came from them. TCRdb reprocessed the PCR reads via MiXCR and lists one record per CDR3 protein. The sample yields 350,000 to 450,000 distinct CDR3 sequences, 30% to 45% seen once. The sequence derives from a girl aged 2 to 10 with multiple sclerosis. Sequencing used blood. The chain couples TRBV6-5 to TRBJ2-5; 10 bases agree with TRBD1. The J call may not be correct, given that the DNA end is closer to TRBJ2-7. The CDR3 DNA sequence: TGTGCCAGCAGACCCGGGACAGGGGAGTACGAGCAGTACTTC. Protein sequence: CASRPGTGEYEQYF.